This TCR beta chain was documented in a study of T cell responses to AZD1222 COVID-19 vaccine. Study conclusions and caveats: At study baseline, merely about 6 AZD1222 recipients were seropositive.

To note about this clone: Its matching antigen is unknown.

This table comes from immunoSEQ multiplex PCR, and its TCRdb copy is limited to in-frame clones, with some not included. The table has just under 150,000 clones, approximately 86% seen once. The source material was peripheral blood, sampled 28 days after the second dose of the MenACWY control vaccine. The TCR originated in an adult who received the MenACWY meningococcal vaccine as a control.

This chain's CDR3 is CASSYRTGTGELFF. CDR3 bases: TGTGCCAGCAGCTACCGGACAGGGACGGGGGAGCTGTTTTTT. The V and J genes are TRBV7-2 and TRBJ2-2, with TRBD1 matching over 8 bases. With 4 bases clipped from V and 8 bases from J, the junction kept 6 bases outside the gene matches. CDR1 and CDR2 (germline): SGHTA, FQGNSA. The CDR3 extends over 14 amino acids.